This T cell receptor (beta chain) appears in the sequencing data of a study of blood T cell repertoires in COVID-19. Per the study methods: Estimation of nucleated cell counts relied on the amplification of reference gene primers. Produced via immunoSEQ multiplex PCR; TCRdb's table is partial and in-frame only. The DNA gave D and trimming, while V, J and clone size come from that table. The sample consists of roughly 260,000 clones, 86% of them appearing once. The germline V and J ends were trimmed by 4 bases and 6 bases, with 13 bases remaining between them. This CDR3 region has 13 residues. Germline loops: CDR1 MNHEY, CDR2 SVGAGI.

This TCR was recovered from a middle-aged man who had recovered from COVID-19. The sample consisted of peripheral blood. This chain joins TRBV6-5 and TRBJ2-7; D is unclear. CDR3 DNA: TGTGCCAGCAGTTCTCCTATAAGCGCCGAGCAGTACTTC. It is translated as CASSSPISAEQYF.